This T cell receptor (beta chain) was profiled in a study of Ad26.COV2.S vaccination and SARS-CoV-2 variants (dated by TCRdb to the early 2020s). In the study overall: Vaccine-arm donors were drawn from COV1001, a multicentre, randomized, double-blind, placebo-controlled phase I-IIa trial of Ad26.COV2.S in healthy adults. A total of around 32 samples were included in the TCR-sequenced set, comprising roughly 19 Ad26.COV2.S vaccine recipients, 5 placebo recipients and 8 SARS-CoV-2 convalescent individuals. TCRbeta repertoire sequencing was used to assess the specificity and breadth of SARS-CoV-2-reactive T cell receptors after Ad26.COV2.S vaccination. Investigators did not know the trial group allocation while performing experiments and assessing outcomes. Trial participants were randomized into five groups of five, in which low-dose or high-dose Ad26.COV2.S was given once or twice, or placebo was given on both occasions. Dosing of Ad26.COV2.S was intramuscular, at either 5x10^10 or 1x10^11 viral particles, delivered as one shot or as two shots spaced 56 days apart. What the authors observed across the whole study: Compared with placebo recipients, Ad26.COV2.S recipients showed higher spike-specific TCR breadth (P = 0.0014). After vaccination, spike-specific CD8+ and CD4+ T cell responses were reported to show substantial breadth. Comparing responses between vaccine doses or regimens was not something the study was powered to do. Comparable non-spike TCR breadth was observed between vaccine and placebo recipients, consistent with only spike being contained in the vaccine. The authors noted that total T cell responses may have been underestimated by the TCR breadth and depth analyses.

This clone was seen just once. It lacks a known antigen. The input lacks base qualities; no much larger clone sits a single base away. The immunoSEQ Assay was used to sequence TCRbeta CDR3 regions. After extraction, genomic DNA underwent amplification by bias-controlled multiplex PCR, followed by high-throughput sequencing. Processing in the source paper ran as follows. Collapsing and filtering of sequences were performed to quantify the absolute abundance of each unique TCRbeta CDR3 region. T cell fraction was estimated by normalizing TCRbeta template counts to usable DNA, with usable DNA measured through amplification of reference genes found in all nucleated cells. Repertoire TCRs were annotated as SARS-CoV-2-specific by exact matching of V gene, CDR3 amino acid sequence and J gene to a known reactive TCR set. The reference SARS-CoV-2 TCR set came from MIRA and was filtered for enrichment in COVID-19-positive ImmuneCODE repertoires, removing public or cross-reactive TCRs. Based on the MIRA antigens, annotated TCRs were further analysed at the level of specific ORF or position within ORF. Depth was the summed frequency of annotated unique rearrangements, while breadth was defined as annotated unique rearrangements over total unique productive rearrangements. Two-sided Wilcoxon rank-sum tests were used to compare TCR breadth between groups. The table was pulled from immuneACCESS by TCRdb, which kept in-frame rearrangements only. Such tables lose some clones; where checked, under half of the loss comes from unresolved V genes, and the rest has no known cause. That table supplies the V and J calls and clone size; D and trimming were determined from the DNA. The sample yields roughly 500,000 clones; 87% were counted once. Together, the top ten hold more than 10% of the sample.

Clipping removes 6 bases from V and 16 bases from J, with 15 as the unmatched junction base count. According to the germline V gene, CDR1 reads MDHEN and CDR2 reads SYDVKM. The CDR3 measures 14 amino acids from cysteine to phenylalanine. Left in the record is the CDR3 DNA by itself, 42 bases read in frame from the first base. The sample's treatment or condition label, decoded: 15 to 20 received Ad26.COV2.S at low or high dose, single or two shots; several received placebo; per-sample allocation not given. Repertoires of vaccine and placebo recipients were sequenced from samples taken on day 63 after the first injection. In Cohort 1b, about two dozen adults aged 18-55 years were enrolled at a single site in Boston, USA, between 29 July and 7 August 2020. Ad26.COV2.S consisted of a replication-incompetent adenovirus type 26 vector by which a prefusion-stabilized SARS-CoV-2 spike protein from the original Wuhan strain was expressed.

The sequence links TRBV28 to TRBJ2-1, and 10 junction bases match TRBD2. Material: peripheral blood, obtained in a trial of Ad26.COV2.S vaccine versus placebo. The source is a person aged 18-65 years who received the Ad26.COV2.S COVID-19 vaccine or a placebo. The DNA reads as follows: TGTGCCAGCAGCGTCACCCGAGGACTAGCGGAGACATTCTTC. It encodes CASSVTRGLAETFF.